A single sample gave rise to the 27 T cell receptor beta chains below, sequenced in a study of blood T cell repertoires in COVID-19. Profiling relied on immunoSEQ multiplex PCR, and the TCRdb table lists in-frame clones only, not all of them. This sample has under 250,000 clones, with 85% found just once. Sequencing used peripheral blood. The receptors originated from a woman in her seventies with COVID-19, enrolled during active disease.

The V gene is TRBV6-5, the J gene TRBJ1-4; D possibly corresponds to TRBD1 (5 bases). V lost 2 bases and J 5 bases, leaving 12 bases between the germline ends. This CDR3 contains 15 residues. Germline loops: CDR1 MNHEY, CDR2 SVGAGI. CDR3 sequence reads: CASSYRGSVNEKLFF. DNA of the CDR3: TGTGCCAGCAGTTACAGGGGTTCCGTAAATGAAAAACTGTTTTTT.

This clone was counted only a few times. The chain has TRBV7-8 and TRBJ2-7; the match to TRBD2 covers 7 bases. Unmatched junction bases numbered 6, after V lost 1 base and J lost 3 bases. This CDR3 is 15 amino acids long. Germline lookup yields CDR1 SGHVS and CDR2 FQNEAQ. CDR3 DNA: TGTGCCAGCAGCTTAGTTTCCGGGGGGATCTACGAGCAGTACTTC. It yields the protein CASSLVSGGIYEQYF.

The rearrangement uses TRBV7-6 and TRBJ1-3; 10 nucleotides align to TRBD1. CDR3 size: 17 residues. With 2 bases clipped from V and 7 bases from J, the junction kept 11 bases outside the gene matches. The germline V gene has CDR1 SGHVS and CDR2 FNYEAQ. CDR3 in amino acids: CASSLSRLGQGYNTIYF. In DNA, the CDR3 is TGTGCCAGCAGCTTATCACGGCTGGGACAGGGGTATAACACCATATATTTT.

Notes on this clone: Possible read error: a much larger clone is one base away. The chain joins TRBV7-3 to TRBJ1-1, with D possibly TRBD1 on 6 matching bases. Germline assignment: CDR1 SGHTA and CDR2 FQGTGA. The V gene lost 2 bases and the J gene lost 3 bases, with 7 bases spanning the gap. The CDR3 has 13 residues. CDR3 bases: TGTGCCAGCAGCTTATACAGGGACACTGAAGCTTTCTTT. As protein: CASSLYRDTEAFF.

This clone was picked up a small number of times. This chain uses TRBV11-1 with TRBJ2-5; no definite D call. CDR1 and CDR2 (germline): SGHAT, FQDESV (reference sequence). The CDR3 has 13 amino acids. Trimming left V 0 bases short and J 5 bases short, with 7 bases between. The CDR3 region has the DNA TGTGCCAGCAGCTTAGCGGGCCGGGAGACCCAGTACTTC. Translating it yields CASSLAGRETQYF.

V and J are TRBV12-3 or TRBV12-4 and TRBJ2-7, with TRBD1 matching 9 bases. This CDR3 has 12 amino acids. The trim removed 10 bases at V and 3 bases at J, leaving 4 bases unmatched. CDR3 nucleotides: TGTGCCACCGAGACAGGGGGCTACGAGCAGTACTTC. It codes for CATETGGYEQYF.

This chain links TRBV5-6 with TRBJ1-2; a weak D match, TRBD1 (6 bases). Germline V gives CDR1 SGHDT, CDR2 YYEEEE. V was shortened by 4 bases and J by 0 bases, with 13 bases between the two germline ends. CDR3 length: 15 residues. CDR3 sequence reads: CASSQGQRANYGYTF. The DNA for the CDR3 is TGTGCCAGCAGCCAAGGACAGAGGGCTAACTATGGCTACACCTTC. Combining the CDR3 with reference TRBV5-6 and TRBJ1-2 gives the whole variable domain DAGVTQSPTHLIKTRGQQVTLRCSPKSGHDTVSWYQQALGQGPQFIFQYYEEEERQRGNFPDRFSGHQFPNYSSELNVNALLLGDSALYLCASSQGQRANYGYTFGSGTRLTVV.

V and J are TRBV6-5 and TRBJ1-2, with D possibly TRBD1 on 5 matching bases. The germline gives CDR1 MNHEY, CDR2 SVGAGI. The CDR3 runs 12 residues. The V end was cut by 6 bases, the J end by 4 bases, with 9 bases between. The CDR3 here is CASRGLVYGYTF. CDR3 sequence (DNA): TGTGCCAGCAGGGGACTGGTCTATGGCTACACCTTC.

The chain couples TRBV7-2 to TRBJ1-1; D ambiguous. Germline CDR1 SGHTA, CDR2 FQGNSA. V shed 3 bases and J shed 1 base, with 9 bases lying between them. This CDR3 comprises 14 residues. DNA for the CDR3: TGTGCCAGCAGCTTGGTTCGGGGGAACACTGAAGCTTTCTTT. It yields the protein CASSLVRGNTEAFF.

In DNA, the CDR3 is TGTGCCAGCAGCTTATCCGGGACAGATCTTTACGAGCAGTACTTC. This translates into CASSLSGTDLYEQYF. J is TRBJ2-7 and V is TRBV11-1; 7 nucleotides align to TRBD1. Per germline, CDR1 SGHAT and CDR2 FQDESV (reference sequence). The CDR3 covers 15 residues. V trimming: 2 bases; J trimming: 4 bases; junction bases outside the gene matches: 8.

The rearrangement uses TRBV11-3 and TRBJ2-1; possible D gene TRBD1, 6 bases. V gave up 3 bases and J gave up 0 bases, with 15 bases separating them. The CDR3 has 17 amino acids. From germline, CDR1 is SGHNT and CDR2 YENEEA. The CDR3 coding sequence is TGTGCCAGCAGCTTTTCCGCCGGGACACACTCCTACAATGAGCAGTTCTTC. Translating gives CASSFSAGTHSYNEQFF. The complete variable domain, with remaining parts taken from reference TRBV11-3 and TRBJ2-1, reads EAGVVQSPRYKIIEKKQPVAFWCNPISGHNTLYWYLQNLGQGPELLIRYENEEAVDDSQLPKDRFSAERLKGVDSTLKIQPAELGDSAVYLCASSFSAGTHSYNEQFFGPGTRLTVL.

The V and J genes are TRBV29-1 and TRBJ2-5, with D unclear. This CDR3 has 15 amino acids. V lost 3 bases, J lost 7 bases, and 21 bases lay in between. Per germline, CDR1 SQVTM and CDR2 ANQGSEA. This CDR3 reads CSVDRPATPRGTQYF. The CDR3 nucleotides are TGCAGCGTTGATCGGCCAGCAACACCCCGAGGGACCCAGTACTTC.

The chain joins TRBV3-1 (or the pseudogene TRBV3-2) to TRBJ1-1; 7 bases are a match to TRBD1. J gave up 5 bases and V 4 bases, and 10 bases lay outside the gene matches. This CDR3 spans 15 amino acids. The germline V gene encodes CDR1 LGHDT and CDR2 YNNKEL (reference sequence). CDR3 DNA sequence: TGTGCCAGCAGCCCAAACAGGGGAGGATGGACTGAAGCTTTCTTT. It specifies CASSPNRGGWTEAFF.

A few counts support this clone. V is TRBV7-2 and J is TRBJ1-2; D is possibly TRBD1 (6 bases). Trimming cost V 0 bases and J 8 bases, with 19 bases left between them. The germline V gene encodes CDR1 SGHTA and CDR2 FQGNSA. The CDR3 extends over 16 amino acids. CDR3 amino acids: CASSLARLRGAEGYTF. CDR3 coding DNA: TGTGCCAGCAGCTTAGCTAGGTTACGGGGGGCGGAGGGCTACACCTTC.

V and J are TRBV4-1 and TRBJ2-3, with 8 positions matching TRBD1. V was pared by 3 bases and J by 4 bases, with 6 bases of the junction left unmatched. This CDR3 has 15 residues. Germline CDR1 MGHRA, CDR2 YSYEKL. CDR3 nucleotides: TGCGCCAGCAGCCAGGCAGACAGGGGTGCAGATACGCAGTATTTT. This codes for CASSQADRGADTQYF.

The chain combines TRBV18 with TRBJ1-5; TRBD1 aligns across 7 bases. V was clipped by 6 bases and J by 4 bases; unmatched bases: 12. Germline loops: CDR1 KGHSH, CDR2 LQKENI. This CDR3 contains 16 residues. CDR3 sequence: CASSLSAGQPNQPQHF. The CDR3 nucleotides are TGTGCCAGCTCGCTGAGCGCGGGACAGCCGAATCAGCCCCAGCATTTT.

This chain joins TRBV29-1 and TRBJ2-5; TRBD1 matches at 10 bases. The CDR3 runs 14 residues. With V trimmed by 6 bases and J by 1 base, 5 bases remained unmatched. CDR1 and CDR2 (germline): SQVTM, ANQGSEA. CDR3 nucleotide sequence: TGCAGCGTCCGGGACAGGGGAACCCAAGAGACCCAGTACTTC. Its protein product is CSVRDRGTQETQYF.

Turning to this clone: Other DNA sequences in this sample translate to the same CDR3. The chain links TRBV19 to TRBJ1-1, with 11 bases identical to TRBD1. Germline values: CDR1 LNHDA, CDR2 SQIVND (reference sequence). The junction had 7 bases not matched to a gene; V was cut back by 3 bases and J by 4 bases. The CDR3 consists of 16 residues. The CDR3 region is CASSIGSGTGGTEAFF. CDR3 nucleotide sequence: TGTGCCAGTAGTATTGGATCCGGGACAGGGGGCACTGAAGCTTTCTTT.

J is TRBJ1-1 and V is TRBV27; possible D gene TRBD1, 5 bases. Germline V CDR1 and CDR2: MNHEY, SMNVEV (reference sequence). This CDR3 has 14 residues. Trimming took 5 bases from V and 0 from J, leaving 10 bases between them. CDR3 sequence: CASSKEGLNTEAFF. CDR3 DNA sequence: TGTGCCAGCAGTAAGGAGGGGCTGAACACTGAAGCTTTCTTT.

V gene TRBV4-3 combines with J gene TRBJ2-5, with 7 nucleotides matching TRBD1. The trim removed 1 base at V and 5 bases at J, leaving 10 bases unmatched. CDR3 length: 16 residues. Germline CDR1 is LGHNA and CDR2 is YSLEER. This CDR3 is CASSQAKGRGKETQYF. The CDR3, as DNA: TGCGCCAGCAGCCAAGCCAAGGGCAGGGGGAAGGAGACCCAGTACTTC.

The V gene is TRBV5-1, the J gene TRBJ2-6, with D possibly being TRBD1 (6 bases). The V and J ends lost 2 bases and 4 bases respectively, with 13 bases between them. Per the germline V gene, CDR1 is SGHRS and CDR2 is YFSETQ. The CDR3 contains 16 residues. The CDR3, as DNA: TGCGCCAGCAGCTTCAGACAGGCCCCCGGGGCCAACGTCCTGACTTTC. Its protein product is CASSFRQAPGANVLTF.

V and J are TRBV9 and TRBJ2-7; D is undetermined. The ends were cut back, 4 bases at V and 5 bases at J, with 19 bases in the middle. Germline V gene sequence: CDR1 SGDLS, CDR2 YYNGEE. The CDR3 has 15 residues. The CDR3 loop is CASSPNPISLHEQYF. The CDR3, as DNA: TGTGCCAGCAGCCCCAACCCAATCAGTCTCCACGAGCAGTACTTC.

The CDR3 DNA reads TGTGCCAGCAGTTGGGGGATTAGGACAGGGGTCGAGCAGTACTTC. The encoded protein is CASSWGIRTGVEQYF. The genes are TRBV27 and TRBJ2-7; 9 bases agree with TRBD1. CDR1 MNHEY and CDR2 SMNVEV come from the germline V gene (reference sequence). The junction had 10 bases not matched to a gene; V was cut back by 4 bases and J by 6 bases. This CDR3 spans 15 amino acids.

The chain is built from TRBV19 and TRBJ1-5; 7 nucleotides agree with TRBD1. The V segment lost 1 base and the J segment 4 bases; nucleotides outside the gene matches: 4. Germline V gives CDR1 LNHDA, CDR2 SQIVND (reference sequence). The CDR3 runs to 15 residues. The CDR3 loop is CASSIASRGNQPQHF. In DNA, the CDR3 is TGTGCCAGTAGTATAGCGAGCAGGGGGAATCAGCCCCAGCATTTT.

The chain links TRBV27 to TRBJ1-4; 8 bases are a match to TRBD1. The CDR3 consists of 14 residues. Germline values: CDR1 MNHEY, CDR2 SMNVEV (reference sequence). Losses at the gene ends were 6 bases for V and 8 bases for J; bases not matched to a gene: 8. In DNA, the CDR3 is TGTGCCAGCAGCCTACAGGGGGTGGGGGAAAAACTGTTTTTT. Translating gives CASSLQGVGEKLFF. The variable domain in full, completed from reference TRBV27 and TRBJ1-4, reads EAQVTQNPRYLITVTGKKLTVTCSQNMNHEYMSWYRQDPGLGLRQIYYSMNVEVTDKGDVPEGYKVSRKEKRNFPLILESPSPNQTSLYFCASSLQGVGEKLFFGSGTQLSVL.

The rearrangement uses TRBV28 and TRBJ1-5; D is unresolved. Germline V gene lookup returns CDR1 MDHEN and CDR2 SYDVKM. The V end lost 5 bases, the J end lost 9 bases, and 11 bases lay between the germline ends. CDR3 length equals 12 residues. The CDR3 region is CASSPEVGPQHF. The CDR3 nucleotides read TGTGCCAGCAGTCCGGAGGTGGGGCCCCAGCATTTT.

This chain links TRBV12-5 with TRBJ2-7; 11 bases fit TRBD2. Looked up from germline, CDR1 is LGHNT and CDR2 is FRNRAP. V dropped 4 bases and J dropped 1; count of bases not matched to a gene: 6. The CDR3 length is 16 residues. CDR3 in amino acids: CASGSSTSGDSYEQYF. In DNA form, the CDR3 reads TGTGCTAGTGGTTCGTCGACTAGCGGGGATTCCTACGAGCAGTACTTC.